Sequencing of this T cell receptor beta chain was carried out in a study of OX40 agonist ivuxolimab in advanced cancers. Across the whole study: Of the participants, approximately 38% had some prior anti-PD-1, anti-PD-L1 or anti-CTLA-4 therapy, which was allowed.

Regarding this clone: No antigen is known for it.

Notes on the study in general: The investigators did not determine what antigen specificity the expanded peripheral T cells had. Clones of CD4+ and CD8+ blood T cells grew by week 6 at doses of 0.1 to 3.0 mg/kg.

Sequencing used immunoSEQ multiplex PCR; TCRdb keeps in-frame clones, though not all of them. The sample carries 72,000 or so clones, roughly 80% recorded once. The sequenced sample was CD4+ or CD8+ T cells sorted from blood, obtained in a trial of the OX40 agonist ivuxolimab. This sequence was found in an adult with an advanced solid tumor such as melanoma, head and neck, liver or kidney cancer.

As DNA, the CDR3 is TGCGCCAGCAGCTTCTCTAGCGGGGGAGAAGAGACCCAGTACTTC. Residues: CASSFSSGGEETQYF. The rearrangement links TRBV5-1 to TRBJ2-5; 10 bases agree with TRBD2. CDR3 length equals 15 residues. CDR1 is SGHRS, CDR2 YFSETQ, per germline. Trimming cost V 2 bases and J 3 bases; bases outside gene matches: 4.